A selection of T cell receptor beta chains follows, all from one sample in a study of cytomegalovirus exposure and HLA in healthy donors. Sequencing was performed with immunoSEQ multiplex PCR; in TCRdb, only in-frame clones are kept and a portion is missing. This sample has a few hundred thousand clones; over 80% occur once, and the top ten carry over 13%. The sample consisted of PBMCs. The source of these receptors is a woman in her 30s in good health and CMV-seropositive. Both conserved end residues are trimmed from each CDR3. Each record gives: clone size, J gene, V gene, CDR3 protein. A row's size may be missing; if present it is once, few, many or a size class.

>.|TRBJ1-1|TRBV4-2
ASSLSLHGNTEAF
>few|TRBJ2-2|TRBV27
ASSTDRTAGELF
>once|TRBJ2-1|TRBV19
ASSTGLAGEQF
>once|TRBJ2-7|TRBV7-2
ASSFTRTSGYEQY
>.|TRBJ2-2|TRBV9
ASSALGTDYTGELF
>.|TRBJ1-1|TRBV11-2
ASSTYRDRGRTTEAF
>.|TRBJ2-4|TRBV4-2
ASSQDHRDYGEDIQY
>.|TRBJ1-2|TRBV2
ASSEDNYGYT
>.|TRBJ2-3|TRBV9
ASSQGLTRTDTQY
>.|TRBJ2-7|TRBV7-8
ASSLGLGHYEQY
>.|TRBJ1-5|TRBV27
ASSKGQVGNQPQH
>.|TRBJ2-2|TRBV7-9
ASSFNSGELF
>once|TRBJ1-4|TRBV13
ASSFNRGGEKLF
>once|TRBJ1-4|TRBV4-1
ASSQIQGAPVEKLF
>.|TRBJ2-7|TRBV11-3
ASSYTESPVEY
>.|TRBJ1-2|TRBV27
ASSLLGGDSYGYT
>.|TRBJ1-4|TRBV5-4
ASSLFSGTGLPNEKLF
>.|TRBJ2-7|TRBV7-6
ASSLASRGVYEQY
>few|TRBJ1-5|TRBV27
ASSRTGTAGNQPQH
>.|TRBJ2-5|TRBV30
AWSGEETQY
>.|TRBJ1-2|TRBV5-1
ASSLEQGDSNYGYT
>.|TRBJ2-1|TRBV25-1
ASSNSGAGDEQF
>.|TRBJ1-3|TRBV30
AYLAASGNTIY
>few|TRBJ2-4|TRBV7-9
ASTAGLASIQY
>once|TRBJ2-3|TRBV25-1
ASSVRSRAGTDTQY
>.|TRBJ1-2|TRBV27
ASGWSGQGGYGYT
>once|TRBJ2-6|TRBV27
ASSLEGVGANVLT
>.|TRBJ2-3|TRBV30
AWSPLGLGTDTQY
>.|TRBJ2-1|TRBV9
ASSVEGPNEQF
>.|TRBJ1-1|TRBV10-3
AISVGSNTEAF
>.|TRBJ2-1|TRBV7-3
ASSVTGMDNEQF
>few|TRBJ1-4|TRBV5-1
ASSAGQGNEKLF
>.|TRBJ2-2|TRBV6-4
ASSDRGTTNTGELF
>few|TRBJ1-5|TRBV2
ASSATGSQPQH
>.|TRBJ2-7|TRBV6-1
ASTPGQGPYEQY
>.|TRBJ1-1|TRBV30
ARGRLNTEAF
>.|TRBJ1-2|TRBV5-6
ASSLQGAGYGYT
>.|TRBJ2-1|TRBV5-1
ASSPWTSGRGEQF
>.|TRBJ1-1|TRBV29-1
SVQGGNRNTEAF
>few|TRBJ1-5|TRBV6-1
ASSVGLGQPQH
>.|TRBJ1-2|TRBV29-1
SVELRNGYT
>.|TRBJ2-7|TRBV7-2
ASSLRGLAENEQY